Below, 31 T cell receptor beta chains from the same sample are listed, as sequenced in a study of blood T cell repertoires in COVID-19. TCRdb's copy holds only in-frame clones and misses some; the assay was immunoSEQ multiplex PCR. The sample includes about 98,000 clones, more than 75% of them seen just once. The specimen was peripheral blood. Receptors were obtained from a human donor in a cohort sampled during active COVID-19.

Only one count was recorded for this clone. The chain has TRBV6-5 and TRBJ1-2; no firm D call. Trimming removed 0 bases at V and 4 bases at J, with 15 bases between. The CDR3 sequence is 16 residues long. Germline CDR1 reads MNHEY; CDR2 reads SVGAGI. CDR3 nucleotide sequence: TGTGCCAGCAGTTACTCCGGCCGGAAAAGCGGCTATGGCTACACCTTC. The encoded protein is CASSYSGRKSGYGYTF.

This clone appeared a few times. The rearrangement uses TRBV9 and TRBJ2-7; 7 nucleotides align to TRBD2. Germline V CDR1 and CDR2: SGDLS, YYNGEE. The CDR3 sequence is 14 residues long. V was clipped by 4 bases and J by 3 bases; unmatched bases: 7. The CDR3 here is CASSPRGDRYEQYF. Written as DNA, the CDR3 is TGTGCCAGCAGCCCTCGGGGGGACCGCTACGAGCAGTACTTC.

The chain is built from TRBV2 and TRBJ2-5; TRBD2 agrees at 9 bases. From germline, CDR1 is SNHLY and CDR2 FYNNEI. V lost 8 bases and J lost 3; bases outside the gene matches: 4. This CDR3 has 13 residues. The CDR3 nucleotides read TGTGCCAGCGCTGGCGGGGGGGAAGAGACCCAGTACTTC. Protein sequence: CASAGGGEETQYF.

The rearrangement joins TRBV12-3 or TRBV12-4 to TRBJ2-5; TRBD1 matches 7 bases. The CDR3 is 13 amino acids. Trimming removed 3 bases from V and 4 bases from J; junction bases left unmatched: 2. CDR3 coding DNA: TGTGCCAGCAGTTTCACAGGGGTAGAGACCCAGTACTTC. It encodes CASSFTGVETQYF.

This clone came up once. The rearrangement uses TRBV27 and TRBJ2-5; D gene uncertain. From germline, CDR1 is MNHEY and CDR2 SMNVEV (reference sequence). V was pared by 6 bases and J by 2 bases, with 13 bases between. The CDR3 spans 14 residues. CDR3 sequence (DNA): TGTGCCAGCAGCAGGCGAGACGGACAAGAGACCCAGTACTTC. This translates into CASSRRDGQETQYF.

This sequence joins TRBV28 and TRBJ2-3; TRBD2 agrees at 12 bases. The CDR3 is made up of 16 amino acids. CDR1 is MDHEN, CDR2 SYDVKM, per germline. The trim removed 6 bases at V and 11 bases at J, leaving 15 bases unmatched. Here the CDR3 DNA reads TGTGCCAGCAGCCCGACTAGCGGGGGACCTCAACATCTGCAGTATTTT. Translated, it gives CASSPTSGGPQHLQYF.

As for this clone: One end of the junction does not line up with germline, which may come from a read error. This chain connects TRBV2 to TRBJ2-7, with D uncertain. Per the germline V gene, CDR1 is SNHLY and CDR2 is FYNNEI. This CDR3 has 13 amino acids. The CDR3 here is CASSEWSRVGRLF. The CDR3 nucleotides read TGTGCCAGCAGTGAATGGTCTCGGGTAGGCCGCCTCTTC.

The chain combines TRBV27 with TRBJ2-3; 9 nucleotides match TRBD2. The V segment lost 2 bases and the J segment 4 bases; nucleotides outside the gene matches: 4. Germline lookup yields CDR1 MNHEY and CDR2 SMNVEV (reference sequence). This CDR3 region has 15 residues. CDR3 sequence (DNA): TGTGCCAGCAGTTTAGCGGGGGGGGCGGCAGATACGCAGTATTTT. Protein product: CASSLAGGAADTQYF.

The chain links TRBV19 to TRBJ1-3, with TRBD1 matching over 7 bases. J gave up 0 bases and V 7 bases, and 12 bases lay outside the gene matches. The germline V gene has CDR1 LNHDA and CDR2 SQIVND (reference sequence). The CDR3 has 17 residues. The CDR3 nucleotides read TGTGCCAGTATGAAGGGGGCCAGCCTTCACTCTGGAAACACCATATATTTT. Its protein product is CASMKGASLHSGNTIYF.

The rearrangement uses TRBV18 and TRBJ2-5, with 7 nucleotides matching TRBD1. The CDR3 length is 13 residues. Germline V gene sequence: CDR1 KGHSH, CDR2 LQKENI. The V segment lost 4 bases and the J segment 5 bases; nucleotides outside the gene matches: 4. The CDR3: CASSRGQAETQYF. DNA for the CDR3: TGTGCCAGCTCACGAGGACAGGCCGAGACCCAGTACTTC. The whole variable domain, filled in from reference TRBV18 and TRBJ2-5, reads NAGVMQNPRHLVRRRGQEARLRCSPMKGHSHVYWYRQLPEEGLKFMVYLQKENIIDESGMPKERFSAEFPKEGPSILRIQQVVRGDSAAYFCASSRGQAETQYFGPGTRLLVL.

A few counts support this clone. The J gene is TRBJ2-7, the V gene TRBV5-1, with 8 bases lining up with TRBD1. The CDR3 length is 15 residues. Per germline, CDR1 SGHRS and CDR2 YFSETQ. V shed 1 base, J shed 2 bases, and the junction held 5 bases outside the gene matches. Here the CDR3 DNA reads TGCGCCAGCAGCTTGAGTGGGACAGGACCCTACGAGCAGTACTTC. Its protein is CASSLSGTGPYEQYF.

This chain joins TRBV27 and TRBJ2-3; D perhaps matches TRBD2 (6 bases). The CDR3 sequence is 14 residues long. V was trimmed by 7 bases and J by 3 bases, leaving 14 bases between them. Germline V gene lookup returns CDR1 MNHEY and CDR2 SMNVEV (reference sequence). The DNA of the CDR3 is TGTGCCAGCAAAACGTACCGGGAGACAGATACGCAGTATTTT. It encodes CASKTYRETDTQYF.

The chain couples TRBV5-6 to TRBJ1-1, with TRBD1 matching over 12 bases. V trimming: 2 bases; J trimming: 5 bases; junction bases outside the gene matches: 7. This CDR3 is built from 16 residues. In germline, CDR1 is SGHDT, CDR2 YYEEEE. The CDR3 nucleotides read TGTGCCAGCAGCTTTCCGGGACAGGGGGCTGGGACTGAAGCTTTCTTT. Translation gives CASSFPGQGAGTEAFF.

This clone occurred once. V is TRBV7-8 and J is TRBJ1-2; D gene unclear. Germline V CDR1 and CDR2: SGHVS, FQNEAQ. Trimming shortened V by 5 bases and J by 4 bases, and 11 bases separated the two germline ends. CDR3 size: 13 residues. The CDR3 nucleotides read TGTGCCAGCAGCCCCGACACAACCTATGGCTACACCTTC. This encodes CASSPDTTYGYTF.

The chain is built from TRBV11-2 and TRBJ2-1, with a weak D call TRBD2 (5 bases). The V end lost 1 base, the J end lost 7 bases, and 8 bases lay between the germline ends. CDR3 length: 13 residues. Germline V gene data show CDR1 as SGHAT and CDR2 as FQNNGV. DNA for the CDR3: TGTGCCAGCAGCTTAGGAGGGATTAATGAGCAGTTCTTC. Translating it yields CASSLGGINEQFF.

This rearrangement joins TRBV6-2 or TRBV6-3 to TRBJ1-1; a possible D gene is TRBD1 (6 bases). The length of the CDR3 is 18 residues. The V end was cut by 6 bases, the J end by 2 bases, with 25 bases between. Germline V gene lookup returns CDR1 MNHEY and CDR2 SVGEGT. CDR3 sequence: CASSLRGNTGLSNTEAFF. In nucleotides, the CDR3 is TGTGCCAGCAGCCTAAGGGGGAATACGGGCCTTAGTAACACTGAAGCTTTCTTT.

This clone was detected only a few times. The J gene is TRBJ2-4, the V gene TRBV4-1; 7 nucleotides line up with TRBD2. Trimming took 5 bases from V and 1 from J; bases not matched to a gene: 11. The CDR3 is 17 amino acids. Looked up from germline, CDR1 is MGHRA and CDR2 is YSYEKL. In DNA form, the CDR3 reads TGCGCCAGCAGCGCCCAAGGTGGGAGGGTGGCCAAAAACATTCAGTACTTC. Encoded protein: CASSAQGGRVAKNIQYF.

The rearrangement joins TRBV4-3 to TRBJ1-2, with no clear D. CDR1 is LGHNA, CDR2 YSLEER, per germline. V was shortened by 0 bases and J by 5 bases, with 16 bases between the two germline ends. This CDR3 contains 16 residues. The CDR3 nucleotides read TGCGCCAGCAGCCAAGATCTTACGGGCCCGGGGTATGGCTACACCTTC. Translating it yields CASSQDLTGPGYGYTF.

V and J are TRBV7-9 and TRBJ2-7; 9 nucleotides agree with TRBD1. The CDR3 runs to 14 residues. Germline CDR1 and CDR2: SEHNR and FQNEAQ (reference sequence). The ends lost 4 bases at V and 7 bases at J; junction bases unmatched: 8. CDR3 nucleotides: TGTGCCAGCAGCTCCGGGACAGGGTTTGGGGAGCAGTACTTC. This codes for CASSSGTGFGEQYF.

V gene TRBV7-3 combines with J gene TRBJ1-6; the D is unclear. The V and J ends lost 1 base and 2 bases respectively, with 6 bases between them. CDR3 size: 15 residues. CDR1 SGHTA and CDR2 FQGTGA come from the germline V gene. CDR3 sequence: CASSLNPAYNSPLHF. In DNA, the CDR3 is TGTGCCAGCAGCTTAAACCCAGCCTATAATTCACCCCTCCACTTT. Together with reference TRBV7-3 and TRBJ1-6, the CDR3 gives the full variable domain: GAGVSQTPSNKVTEKGKYVELRCDPISGHTALYWYRQSLGQGPEFLIYFQGTGAADDSGLPNDRFFAVRPEGSVSTLKIQRTERGDSAVYLCASSLNPAYNSPLHFGNGTRLTVT.

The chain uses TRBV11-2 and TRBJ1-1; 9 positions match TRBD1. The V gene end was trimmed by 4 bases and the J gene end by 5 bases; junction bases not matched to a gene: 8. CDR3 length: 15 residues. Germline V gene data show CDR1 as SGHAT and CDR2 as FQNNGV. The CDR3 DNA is TGTGCCAGCAGCTCAATTAGGGGACAGGGAACTGAAGCTTTCTTT. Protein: CASSSIRGQGTEAFF. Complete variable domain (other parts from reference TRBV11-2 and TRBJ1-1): EAGVAQSPRYKIIEKRQSVAFWCNPISGHATLYWYQQILGQGPKLLIQFQNNGVVDDSQLPKDRFSAERLKGVDSTLKIQPAKLEDSAVYLCASSSIRGQGTEAFFGQGTRLTVV.

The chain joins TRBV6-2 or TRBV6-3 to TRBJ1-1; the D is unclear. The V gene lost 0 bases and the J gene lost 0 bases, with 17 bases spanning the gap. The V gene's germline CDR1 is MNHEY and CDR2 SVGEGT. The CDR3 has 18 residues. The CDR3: CASSYSRRRNVLNTEAFF. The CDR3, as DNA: TGTGCCAGCAGTTACTCGAGGAGAAGAAATGTCCTGAACACTGAAGCTTTCTTT.

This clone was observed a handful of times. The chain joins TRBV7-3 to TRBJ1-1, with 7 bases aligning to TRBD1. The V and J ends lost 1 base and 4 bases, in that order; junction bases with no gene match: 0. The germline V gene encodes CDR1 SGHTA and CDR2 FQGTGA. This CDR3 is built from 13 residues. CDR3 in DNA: TGTGCCAGCAGCTTAAGACAGGGCACTGAAGCTTTCTTT. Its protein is CASSLRQGTEAFF. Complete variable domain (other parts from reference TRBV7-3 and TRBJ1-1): GAGVSQTPSNKVTEKGKYVELRCDPISGHTALYWYRQSLGQGPEFLIYFQGTGAADDSGLPNDRFFAVRPEGSVSTLKIQRTERGDSAVYLCASSLRQGTEAFFGQGTRLTVV.

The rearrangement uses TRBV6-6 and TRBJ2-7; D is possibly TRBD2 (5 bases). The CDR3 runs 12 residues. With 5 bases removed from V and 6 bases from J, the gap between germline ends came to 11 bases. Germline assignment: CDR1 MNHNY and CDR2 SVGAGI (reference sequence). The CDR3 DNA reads TGTGCCAGCAGTCCCCGGGGTTTCGAGCAGTACTTC. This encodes CASSPRGFEQYF.

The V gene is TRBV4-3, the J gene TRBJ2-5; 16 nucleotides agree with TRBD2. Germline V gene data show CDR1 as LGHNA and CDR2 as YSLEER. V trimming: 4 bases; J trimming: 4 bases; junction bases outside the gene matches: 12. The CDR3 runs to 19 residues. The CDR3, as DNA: TGCGCCAGCAGCCCTTCCTTGGGACTAGCGGGGGGGCCGGGAGAGACCCAGTACTTC. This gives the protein CASSPSLGLAGGPGETQYF.

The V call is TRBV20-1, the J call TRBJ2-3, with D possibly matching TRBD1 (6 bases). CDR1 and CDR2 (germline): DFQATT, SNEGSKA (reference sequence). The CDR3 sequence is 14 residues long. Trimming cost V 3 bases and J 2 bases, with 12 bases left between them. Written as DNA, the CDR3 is TGCAGTGCTAGTTTGCAGGGGACCACAGATACGCAGTATTTT. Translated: CSASLQGTTDTQYF.

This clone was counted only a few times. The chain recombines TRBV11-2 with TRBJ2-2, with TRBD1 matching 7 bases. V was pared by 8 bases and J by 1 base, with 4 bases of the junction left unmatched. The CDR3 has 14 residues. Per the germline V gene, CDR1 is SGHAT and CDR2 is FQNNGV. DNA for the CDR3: TGTGCCAGCGGACAGGCTATGAACACCGGGGAGCTGTTTTTT. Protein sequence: CASGQAMNTGELFF.

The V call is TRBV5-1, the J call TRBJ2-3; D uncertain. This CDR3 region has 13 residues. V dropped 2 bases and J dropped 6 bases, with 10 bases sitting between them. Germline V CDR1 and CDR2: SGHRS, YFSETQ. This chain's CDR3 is CASSLRVIDTQYF. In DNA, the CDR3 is TGCGCCAGCAGCTTACGGGTCATCGATACGCAGTATTTT.

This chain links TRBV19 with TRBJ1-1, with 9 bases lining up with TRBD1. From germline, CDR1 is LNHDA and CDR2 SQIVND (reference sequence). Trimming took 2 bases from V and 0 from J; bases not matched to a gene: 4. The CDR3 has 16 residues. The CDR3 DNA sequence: TGTGCCAGTAGTATAAGGGGGGACAGGGTGAACACTGAAGCTTTCTTT. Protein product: CASSIRGDRVNTEAFF.

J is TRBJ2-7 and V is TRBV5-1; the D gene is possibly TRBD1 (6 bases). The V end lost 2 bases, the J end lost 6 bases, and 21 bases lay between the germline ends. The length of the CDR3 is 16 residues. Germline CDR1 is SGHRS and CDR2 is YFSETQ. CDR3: CASSFGDPTGIGEQYF. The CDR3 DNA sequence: TGCGCCAGCAGCTTTGGGGATCCCACAGGGATCGGCGAGCAGTACTTC.

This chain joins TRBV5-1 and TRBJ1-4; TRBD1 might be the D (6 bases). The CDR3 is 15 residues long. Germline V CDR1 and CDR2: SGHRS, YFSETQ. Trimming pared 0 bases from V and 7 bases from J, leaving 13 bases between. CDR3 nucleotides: TGCGCCAGCAGCTTGGCCCACAGGGAGGGTGAAAAACTGTTTTTT. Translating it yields CASSLAHREGEKLFF.